This T cell receptor beta chain originates from a study of T cells after yellow fever vaccination. This clonotype appeared many times. Its antigen is as yet unknown. The study's findings and limits: Boosting was followed by the reappearance of most primary-vaccination clones (around 96% CD4, about 89% CD8). A weaker but faster secondary response was observed, peaking on day 5 versus 15.

Trimming removed 2 bases at V and 0 bases at J, with 11 bases between. Germline loops: CDR1 KGHSH, CDR2 LQKENI. The CDR3 covers 16 residues. MiXCR was run by TCRdb on the 5' RACE reads, yielding one entry per CDR3 protein. This sample carries 100,000 to 150,000 distinct CDR3 sequences, 6.5% to 9% of them seen once, and the ten largest clones take roughly 2.5%. Source: CD4+ T cells sorted from PBMCs, taken about 41 days after the first yellow fever vaccination. The chain uses TRBV18 and TRBJ2-1, with unresolved D. This receptor was identified in a man aged 18-30 years who received the YFV17D yellow fever vaccine. The CDR3: CASSPSLGSSYNEQFF. DNA of the CDR3: TGTGCCAGCTCACCAAGTCTCGGTAGCTCCTACAATGAGCAGTTCTTC.